These 32 T cell receptor beta chains were all obtained from the same sample, sequenced in a study of T cell clonality in common variable immunodeficiency. Clones were sequenced by immunoSEQ multiplex PCR, and TCRdb holds only the in-frame ones, with some missing. Listed for the sample are 52,000 or so clones, none seen a single time. The sample was peripheral blood mononuclear cells. The receptors shown here come from a person aged 18-70 years in good health.

The sample holds many counts of this clone. The read terminates 3 residues before the CDR3 end, so the remaining end is supplied by the germline J gene. V and J are TRBV7-2 and TRBJ1-5; tentative D call: TRBD1 (5 bases). This CDR3 region has 15 residues. The V end was cut by 2 bases, the J end by 3 bases, with 11 bases between. CDR1 and CDR2 from the germline V gene are SGHTA and FQGNSA. CDR3 residues: CASSLTPRDNQPQHF. The CDR3 bases that were read are TGTGCCAGCAGCTTAACACCCAGGGACAATCAGCCC.

This clone was counted many times. Read coverage stops 3 residues before the CDR3 terminus; the germline J gene supplies the remainder. This chain uses TRBV10-1 with TRBJ1-6; no reliable D call. CDR3 length: 16 amino acids. The germline CDR1 and CDR2 sequences are WNHNN and SYGVQD (reference sequence). The V end was cut by 0 bases, the J end by 3 bases, with 9 bases between. Here the CDR3 reads CASSESSGFYNSPLHF. The CDR3 DNA, read in part, is TGCGCCAGCAGTGAGTCCAGCGGATTCTATAATTCACCC.

This clone occurred many times. The read finishes 3 residues shy of the CDR3 end, and the germline J gene is used to complete it. The chain links TRBV6-4 to TRBJ2-1; 8 bases map to TRBD2. V lost 3 bases to trimming and J lost 8 bases; unmatched junction nucleotides: 6. From germline, CDR1 is MRHNA and CDR2 SNTAGT. This CDR3 contains 14 residues. Partial CDR3 DNA: TGTGCCAGCAGTGAAGGAGCGGGAGAAGATGAG. Translated: CASSEGAGEDE. The CDR3 in full is CASSEGAGEDEQFF.

This clone was detected ten times or more. Read data end 3 residues before the CDR3 end; the end is taken from the germline J gene. The chain employs TRBV5-1 and TRBJ2-7, with D possibly matching TRBD1 (5 bases). The CDR3 is 14 amino acids. From germline, CDR1 is SGHRS and CDR2 YFSETQ. V gave up 2 bases and J gave up 2 bases, with 11 bases separating them. The CDR3 here is CASSFQGDAYEQYF. The covered CDR3 bases are TGCGCCAGCAGCTTCCAGGGCGACGCCTACGAG.

The sample holds many counts of this clone. The CDR3 is cut off 3 residues early in the read; its end comes from the germline J gene. The genes are TRBV2 and TRBJ1-5; D is uncertain. The ends were cut back, 6 bases at V and 6 bases at J, with 12 bases in the middle. CDR1 SNHLY and CDR2 FYNNEI come from the germline V gene. The CDR3 is 13 amino acids. Incomplete CDR3 DNA: TGTGCCAGCAGCACCCTTGAAGGTCAGCCC. Its protein product is CASSTLEGQP. The full CDR3 reads CASSTLEGQPQHF.

This clone was detected many times. It may be a read error: a sequence one base away is much more abundant. Read sequence stops 3 residues before the CDR3 end, and the germline J gene provides the missing end. Other DNA sequences in this sample translate to the same CDR3. This chain connects TRBV6-4 to TRBJ2-3; 9 bases are a match to TRBD1. Germline assignment: CDR1 MRHNA and CDR2 SNTAGT. The V and J ends lost 3 bases and 3 bases, in that order; junction bases with no gene match: 1. This CDR3 is 14 amino acids long. The CDR3 region is CASSDGTGTDTQYF. CDR3 DNA, as far as it was read: TGTGCCAGCAGTGATGGGACAGGGACAGATACG.

This clone was picked up many times. The read comes to an end 3 residues before the CDR3 does, leaving the germline J gene to fill in the end. The chain couples TRBV7-3 to TRBJ2-3; D possibly corresponds to TRBD2 (5 bases). The CDR3 loop spans 14 amino acids. The V gene lost 8 bases and the J gene lost 1 base, with 13 bases spanning the gap. CDR1 is SGHTA, CDR2 FQGTGA, per germline. Incomplete CDR3 DNA: TGTGCCAGCGGAGAGGGTATAGGCACAGATACG. It translates to CASGEGIGTDT. The whole CDR3 sequence is CASGEGIGTDTQYF.

There are many counts of this clone. The read ends 3 residues before the CDR3 terminus; that terminus is restored from the germline J gene. The rearrangement links TRBV12-3 or TRBV12-4 to TRBJ1-2; tentative D call: TRBD1 (5 bases). CDR3 size: 14 residues. V dropped 0 bases and J dropped 4 bases, with 9 bases sitting between them. Incomplete CDR3 DNA: TGTGCCAGCAGTTTAGCGGCAGGGTCCTATGGC. It yields the protein CASSLAAGSYG. In full, the CDR3 reads CASSLAAGSYGYTF.

This clone was recorded at least ten times. CDR3 amino acids: CASSMSSGEGTEAFF. CDR3 DNA, as far as it was read: TGTGCCAGTAGTATGAGTTCCGGGGAGGGCACTGAA. The V call is TRBV19, the J call TRBJ1-1; unclear D gene. The CDR3 end falls 3 residues outside the read, so it is completed with the germline J gene. Per the germline V gene, CDR1 is LNHDA and CDR2 is SQIVND (reference sequence). The germline V and J ends were trimmed by 3 bases and 4 bases, with 15 bases remaining between them. This CDR3 has 15 residues.

Ten or more counts support this clone. The read gets to within 3 residues of the CDR3 end, and the germline J gene fills in the rest. The rearrangement joins TRBV19 to TRBJ1-1, with D possibly matching TRBD1 (6 bases). The V and J ends lost 5 bases and 2 bases respectively, with 15 bases between them. Germline V gene lookup returns CDR1 LNHDA and CDR2 SQIVND (reference sequence). The CDR3 extends over 15 amino acids. The CDR3: CASSPPDRSNTEAFF. The CDR3 DNA, read in part, is TGTGCCAGTAGTCCTCCGGACAGAAGCAACACTGAA.

This clone was seen more than once but under ten times. The read halts 3 residues ahead of the CDR3 end, with the missing end drawn from the germline J gene. This sequence joins TRBV6-1 and TRBJ2-2, with 9 bases matching TRBD1. The CDR3 contains 15 residues. From germline, CDR1 is MNHNS and CDR2 SASEGT. CDR3 sequence: CASSATGTGPEKLFF. The DNA read from the CDR3 is TGTGCCAGCAGTGCTACAGGGACAGGGCCCGAAAAG.

In this sample, this clone turned up many times. The read comes to an end 3 residues before the CDR3 does, leaving the germline J gene to fill in the end. This chain connects TRBV20-1 to TRBJ1-6; 9 positions agree with TRBD1. The J segment lost 6 bases and the V segment lost 2 bases, leaving 8 bases of the junction unmatched. Germline V gene lookup returns CDR1 DFQATT and CDR2 SNEGSKA (reference sequence). CDR3 length: 16 residues. CDR3 bases read: TGCAGTGCTAGAAATTCCGGGACAGGGCCTAATTCACCC. It specifies CSARNSGTGPNSP. The whole CDR3 is CSARNSGTGPNSPLHF.

This clone was observed many times. The DNA ends 3 residues before the CDR3 does, and the rest of the CDR3 is filled in from the germline J gene. J is TRBJ2-3 and V is TRBV7-9; D is unclear. V was pared by 5 bases and J by 4 bases, with 13 bases between. The CDR3 runs 14 residues. The V gene's germline CDR1 is SEHNR and CDR2 FQNEAQ (reference sequence). The covered CDR3 bases are TGTGCCAGCAGCCCCCCCCGCACTGCAGATACG. It specifies CASSPPRTADT. The full CDR3 is CASSPPRTADTQYF.

Ten or more counts support this clone. The CDR3 end falls 3 residues outside the read, so it is completed with the germline J gene. The rearrangement joins TRBV5-6 to TRBJ1-5, with TRBD1 identical over 8 bases. Germline CDR1 is SGHDT and CDR2 is YYEEEE. With V trimmed by 4 bases and J by 7 bases, 7 bases remained unmatched. CDR3 size: 14 residues. The sequenced part of the CDR3 DNA is TGTGCCAGCAGCCCCTCGACAGGGGCCCAGCCC. This codes for CASSPSTGAQP. From start to end, the CDR3 is CASSPSTGAQPQHF. Supplemented by reference TRBV5-6 and TRBJ1-5, the full variable domain reads DAGVTQSPTHLIKTRGQQVTLRCSPKSGHDTVSWYQQALGQGPQFIFQYYEEEERQRGNFPDRFSGHQFPNYSSELNVNALLLGDSALYLCASSPSTGAQPQHFGDGTRLSIL.

This clone appeared many times. The read falls 3 residues short of the CDR3 end, and the missing part is taken from the germline J gene. This chain joins TRBV4-1 and TRBJ1-1; no definite D call. This CDR3 is 13 amino acids long. V was trimmed by 7 bases and J by 4 bases, leaving 13 bases between them. Germline V lookup: CDR1 MGHRA, CDR2 YSYEKL. The part of the CDR3 DNA that was read is TGCGCCAGCAAACAAGGTCGGGGCACTGAA. Translated, it gives CASKQGRGTE. The entire CDR3 sequence reads CASKQGRGTEAFF.

This clone has a count of ten or more. The read comes to an end 3 residues before the CDR3 does, leaving the germline J gene to fill in the end. The chain recombines TRBV29-1 with TRBJ2-5, with a tentative D call TRBD2 (6 bases). Germline V gene sequence: CDR1 SQVTM, CDR2 ANQGSEA. Trimming pared 3 bases from V and 6 bases from J, leaving 14 bases between. The CDR3 totals 13 residues. The chain's CDR3 is CSVEGLSRQTQYF. The covered CDR3 bases are TGCAGCGTTGAGGGACTCAGTCGGCAGACC.

This clone was seen many times. One end of the junction varies from germline; a read error may be responsible. Coverage ceases 3 residues before the CDR3 finishes, and the germline J gene fills in the end. This rearrangement joins TRBV14 to TRBJ1-3, with D maybe TRBD1 (5 bases). Germline CDR1 and CDR2: SGHDN and FVKESK. CDR3 size: 14 residues. The CDR3 region is CASSLAGAGNTIYF. The CDR3 bases that were read are TGTGCCAGCAGCTTAGCTGGGGCTGGAAACACA.

The sample holds a few counts of this clone. The read comes to an end 3 residues before the CDR3 does, leaving the germline J gene to fill in the end. The chain recombines TRBV6-1 with TRBJ1-1; the match to TRBD1 covers 10 bases. Germline V CDR1 and CDR2: MNHNS, SASEGT. There are 16 residues in the CDR3. The sequenced part of the CDR3 DNA is TGTGCCAGCAGTGGCTTTAGGGACAGGGGAGGGGGTGAG. Residues: CASSGFRDRGGGE. The whole CDR3 protein is CASSGFRDRGGGEAFF.

This clone showed up many times. The CDR3 spells CASSSQATTEAFF. CDR3 DNA, as far as it was read: TGTGCCAGCAGCTCACAGGCGACCACTGAA. The gene calls are TRBV7-2 and TRBJ1-1; D possibly corresponds to TRBD1 (5 bases). The read ends 3 residues shy of where the CDR3 ends; the end is completed using the germline J gene. V shed 4 bases and J shed 4 bases, with 10 bases lying between them. The CDR3 runs to 13 residues. Germline V gene sequence: CDR1 SGHTA, CDR2 FQGNSA.

This clone has a count of ten or more. Read sequence stops 3 residues before the CDR3 end, and the germline J gene provides the missing end. This chain joins TRBV6-1 and TRBJ2-2, with 8 bases fitting TRBD1. V lost 0 bases and J lost 5; bases outside the gene matches: 14. The V gene's germline CDR1 is MNHNS and CDR2 SASEGT. The CDR3 covers 19 residues. CDR3 sequence: CASSEAEDRGLKRTGELFF. CDR3 DNA, as far as it was read: TGTGCCAGCAGTGAAGCGGAAGACAGGGGACTTAAGAGGACCGGGGAG.

On this clone itself: With the read ending 3 residues before the CDR3 end, the germline J gene is used to fill in that end. The chain combines TRBV13 with TRBJ1-1; TRBD1 agrees at 8 bases. Trimming removed 1 base from V and 5 bases from J; junction bases left unmatched: 9. This CDR3 contains 16 residues. Germline values: CDR1 PRHDT, CDR2 FYEKMQ (reference sequence). CDR3 loop: CASSLADRVLGTEAFF. The CDR3 DNA, read in part, is TGTGCCAGCAGCTTAGCGGACAGGGTCTTGGGTACTGAA.

This clone was counted many times. The read comes to an end 3 residues before the CDR3 does, leaving the germline J gene to fill in the end. The V call is TRBV20-1, the J call TRBJ1-5, with 10 bases matching TRBD1. This CDR3 contains 15 residues. The V gene's germline CDR1 is DFQATT and CDR2 SNEGSKA (reference sequence). V shed 1 base and J 3 bases; nucleotides not matched to a gene: 3. CDR3 bases read: TGCAGTGCTAGAGGGGACAGGGGCTCCAATCAGCCC. It is translated as CSARGDRGSNQP. The CDR3 in its entirety is CSARGDRGSNQPQHF.

This clone was seen at least ten times. The DNA ends 3 residues before the CDR3 does, and the rest of the CDR3 is filled in from the germline J gene. The chain uses TRBV20-1 and TRBJ2-6; D remains unclear. Germline V gene lookup returns CDR1 DFQATT and CDR2 SNEGSKA (reference sequence). This CDR3 has 18 residues. Trimming pared 0 bases from V and 4 bases from J, leaving 19 bases between. CDR3 sequence: CSARDELQTRRGANVLTF. The covered CDR3 bases are TGCAGTGCTAGAGATGAGCTACAGACCCGACGGGGGGCCAACGTC.

This clone was detected ten times or more. The sequenced fragment ends 3 residues before the CDR3 boundary, so the rest is inferred from the germline J gene. This rearrangement joins TRBV19 to TRBJ1-1; 7 positions match TRBD1. The CDR3 spans 15 residues. CDR1 and CDR2 from the germline V gene are LNHDA and SQIVND (reference sequence). V was pared by 3 bases and J by 4 bases, with 8 bases of the junction left unmatched. The sequenced part of the CDR3 DNA is TGTGCCAGTAGTATCTGGGACAGAGAGGGCACTGAA. It yields the protein CASSIWDREGTE. The full CDR3 protein reads CASSIWDREGTEAFF.

This clone was found many times. Read data end 3 residues before the CDR3 end; the end is taken from the germline J gene. This chain joins TRBV19 and TRBJ1-4; D perhaps matches TRBD1 (5 bases). The V end lost 10 bases, the J end lost 7 bases, and 16 bases lay between the germline ends. The CDR3 totals 13 residues. From germline, CDR1 is LNHDA and CDR2 SQIVND (reference sequence). CDR3 protein: CATAMGRGEKLFF. The DNA read from the CDR3 is TGTGCCACGGCTATGGGGAGGGGTGAAAAA.

This clone was seen many times. Read coverage stops 3 residues before the CDR3 terminus; the germline J gene supplies the remainder. The chain employs TRBV20-1 and TRBJ2-3; D possibly corresponds to TRBD1 (6 bases). Germline assignment: CDR1 DFQATT and CDR2 SNEGSKA (reference sequence). CDR3 length equals 15 residues. V was clipped by 6 bases and J by 0 bases, with 16 bases between them. CDR3 sequence reads: CSAHLGTPSTDTQYF. The sequenced CDR3 bases are TGCAGTGCCCACCTCGGGACACCGAGCACAGATACG.

This clone was recorded at least ten times. From the germline J gene comes the end of the CDR3, since the read stops 3 residues before it. V and J are TRBV7-9 and TRBJ1-1; D may be TRBD1 (6 bases). The CDR3 totals 14 residues. With 4 bases removed from V and 5 bases from J, the gap between germline ends came to 14 bases. The V gene's germline CDR1 is SEHNR and CDR2 FQNEAQ (reference sequence). This CDR3 reads CASSWLGAGTEAFF. The covered CDR3 bases are TGTGCCAGCAGCTGGTTGGGGGCTGGGACTGAA.

In this sample, this clone turned up many times. The CDR3 sequence is CASSFTGTGRQPQHF. The sequenced CDR3 bases are TGTGCCAGCAGTTTTACCGGGACAGGCCGTCAGCCC. The chain joins TRBV2 to TRBJ1-5; 8 bases fit TRBD1. The CDR3 end falls 3 residues outside the read, so it is completed with the germline J gene. J was trimmed by 6 bases and V by 5 bases; bases with no gene match: 9. The CDR3 extends over 15 amino acids. Looked up from germline, CDR1 is SNHLY and CDR2 is FYNNEI.

This clone has ten or more counts. The DNA read from the CDR3 is TGTGCCAGTAAGCCCATAGAGACAGGGGCTGAA. The encoded protein is CASKPIETGAE. The full CDR3 reads CASKPIETGAEAFF. The rearrangement uses TRBV19 and TRBJ1-1; 8 bases agree with TRBD1. Read sequence stops 3 residues before the CDR3 end, and the germline J gene provides the missing end. The CDR3 is 14 amino acids. Trimming at V came to 7 bases and at J to 6 bases, leaving 10 bases not matched to a gene. Germline CDR1 LNHDA, CDR2 SQIVND (reference sequence). Based on the CDR3 plus reference TRBV19 and TRBJ1-1, the full variable domain is DGGITQSPKYLFRKEGQNVTLSCEQNLNHDAMYWYRQDPGQGLRLIYYSQIVNDFQKGDIAEGYSVSREKKESFPLTVTSAQKNPTAFYLCASKPIETGAEAFFGQGTRLTVV.

This clone was counted at least ten times. The CDR3 is cut off 3 residues early in the read; its end comes from the germline J gene. The rearrangement uses TRBV20-1 and TRBJ2-3; 9 bases map to TRBD1. Germline V CDR1 and CDR2: DFQATT, SNEGSKA (reference sequence). This CDR3 region has 16 residues. The V segment lost 0 bases and the J segment 8 bases; nucleotides outside the gene matches: 12. Here the CDR3 reads CSAREFGQGPFGTQYF. The sequenced CDR3 bases are TGCAGTGCTAGAGAGTTCGGACAGGGGCCCTTTGGTACG.

Notes on this clone: The CDR3 end lies 3 residues beyond the end of the read and is filled in from the germline J gene. V usage is TRBV7-9 and J usage is TRBJ1-1; the D is unclear. The CDR3 length is 14 residues. Germline V gene lookup returns CDR1 SEHNR and CDR2 FQNEAQ (reference sequence). V lost 1 base and J 1 base, leaving 7 bases between the germline ends. The sequenced CDR3 bases are TGTGCCAGCAGCTTAGGAGCAGGGAACACTGAA. Translation gives CASSLGAGNTE. The whole CDR3 protein reads CASSLGAGNTEAFF.

Many counts were recorded for this clone. The read ends 3 residues shy of where the CDR3 ends; the end is completed using the germline J gene. The chain carries TRBV2 and TRBJ2-4; 8 bases align to TRBD1. Germline V gene sequence: CDR1 SNHLY, CDR2 FYNNEI. The V gene end was trimmed by 6 bases and the J gene end by 7 bases; junction bases not matched to a gene: 5. The CDR3 is made up of 13 amino acids. The CDR3 reads CASSQDRGNIQYF. The covered CDR3 bases are TGTGCCAGCAGCCAAGACAGGGGTAACATT.